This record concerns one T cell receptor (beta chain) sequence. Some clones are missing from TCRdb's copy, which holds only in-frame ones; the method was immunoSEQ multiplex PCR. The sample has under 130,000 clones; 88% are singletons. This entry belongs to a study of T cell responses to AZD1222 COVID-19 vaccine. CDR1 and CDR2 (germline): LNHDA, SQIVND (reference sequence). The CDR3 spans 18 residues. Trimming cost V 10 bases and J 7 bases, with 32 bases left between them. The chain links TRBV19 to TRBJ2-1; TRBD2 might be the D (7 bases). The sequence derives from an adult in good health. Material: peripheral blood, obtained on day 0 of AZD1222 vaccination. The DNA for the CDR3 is TGTGCCACCGGAGGGGAGCGGGAAAGGGGGGGCCTTGTGAATGAGCAGTTCTTC. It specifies CATGGERERGGLVNEQFF.